The present TCR beta chain was sequenced within a study of blood T cell repertoires in COVID-19. About the research overall: The United States, Italy and Spain were the sources of the acute and convalescent COVID-19 samples. The cDNA or gDNA used as material had been derived from T cells, B-cell-depleted T cells, or PBMCs.

This clone is labeled as medium-sized. Libraries were prepared by immunoSEQ multiplex PCR; TCRdb keeps only in-frame clonotypes and omits some of them. This table has under 20,000 clones, 80% appearing once. The CDR3 totals 14 residues. Germline CDR1 reads SGHKS; CDR2 reads YYEKEE (reference sequence). Trimming cost V 4 bases and J 5 bases; bases outside gene matches: 5. The clonotype comes from an elderly man with acute or convalescent COVID-19. This chain uses TRBV5-5 with TRBJ1-5, with TRBD1 matching 8 bases. The sample was peripheral blood. Here the CDR3 DNA reads TGTGCCAGCAGCCGGACAGGGATCGATCAGCCCCAGCATTTT. Translation gives CASSRTGIDQPQHF.